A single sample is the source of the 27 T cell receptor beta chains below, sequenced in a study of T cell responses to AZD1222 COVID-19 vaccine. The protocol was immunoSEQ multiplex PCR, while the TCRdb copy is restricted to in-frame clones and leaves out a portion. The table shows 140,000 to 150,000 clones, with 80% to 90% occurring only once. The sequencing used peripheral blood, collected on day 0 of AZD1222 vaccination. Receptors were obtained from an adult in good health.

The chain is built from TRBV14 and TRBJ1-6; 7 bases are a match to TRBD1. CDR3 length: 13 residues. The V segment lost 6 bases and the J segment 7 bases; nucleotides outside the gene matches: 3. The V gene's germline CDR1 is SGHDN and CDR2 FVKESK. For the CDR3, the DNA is TGTGCCAGCAGTCAGACAGGGAATTCACCCCTCCACTTT. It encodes CASSQTGNSPLHF.

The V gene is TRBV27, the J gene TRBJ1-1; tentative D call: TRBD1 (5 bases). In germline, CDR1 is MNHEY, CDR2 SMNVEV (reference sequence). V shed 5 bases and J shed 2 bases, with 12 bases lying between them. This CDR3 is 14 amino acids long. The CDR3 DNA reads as TGTGCCAGCAGTCCCCTGAGGGGAAACACTGAAGCTTTCTTT. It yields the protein CASSPLRGNTEAFF.

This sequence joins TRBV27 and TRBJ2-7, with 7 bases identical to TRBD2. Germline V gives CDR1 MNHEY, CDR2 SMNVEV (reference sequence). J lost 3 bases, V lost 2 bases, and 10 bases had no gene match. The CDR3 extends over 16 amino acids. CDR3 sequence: CASSLGRGRYDYEQYF. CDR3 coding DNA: TGTGCCAGCAGTTTAGGGCGCGGGAGATACGACTACGAGCAGTACTTC.

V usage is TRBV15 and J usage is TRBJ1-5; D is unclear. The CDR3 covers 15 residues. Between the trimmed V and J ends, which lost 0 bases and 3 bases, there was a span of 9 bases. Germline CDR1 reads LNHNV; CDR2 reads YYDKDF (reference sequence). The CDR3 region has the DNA TGTGCCACCAGCAGAGATGACCGTGCCAATCAGCCCCAGCATTTT. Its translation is CATSRDDRANQPQHF.

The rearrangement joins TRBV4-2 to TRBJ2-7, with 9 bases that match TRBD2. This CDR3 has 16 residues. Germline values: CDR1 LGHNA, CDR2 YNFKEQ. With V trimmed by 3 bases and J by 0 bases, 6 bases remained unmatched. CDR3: CASSQEGTSSSYEQYF. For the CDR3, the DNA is TGTGCCAGCAGCCAGGAAGGGACTAGCAGCTCCTACGAGCAGTACTTC.

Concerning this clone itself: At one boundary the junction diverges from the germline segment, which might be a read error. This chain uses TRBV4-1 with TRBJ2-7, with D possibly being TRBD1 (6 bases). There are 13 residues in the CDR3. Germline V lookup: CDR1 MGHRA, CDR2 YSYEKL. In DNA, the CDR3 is TGCGCCAGCAGCCAACAACCGAGGGGGAAGGCGACGTTC. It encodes CASSQQPRGKATF.

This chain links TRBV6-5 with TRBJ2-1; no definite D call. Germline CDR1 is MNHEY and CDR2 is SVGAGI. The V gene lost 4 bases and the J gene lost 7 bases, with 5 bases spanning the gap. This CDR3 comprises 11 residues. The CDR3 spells CASSLRNEQFF. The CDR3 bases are TGTGCCAGCAGTTTACGTAATGAGCAGTTCTTC.

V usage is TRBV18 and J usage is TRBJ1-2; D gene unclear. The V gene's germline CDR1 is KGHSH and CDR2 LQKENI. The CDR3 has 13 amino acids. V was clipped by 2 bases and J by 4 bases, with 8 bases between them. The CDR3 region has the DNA TGTGCCAGCTCACCAGAGCAGACCTATGGCTACACCTTC. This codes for CASSPEQTYGYTF.

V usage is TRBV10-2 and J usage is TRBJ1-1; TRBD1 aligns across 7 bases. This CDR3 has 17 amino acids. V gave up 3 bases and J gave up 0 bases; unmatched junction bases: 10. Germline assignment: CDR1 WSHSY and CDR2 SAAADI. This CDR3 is CASSDILAGQLNTEAFF. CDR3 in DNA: TGCGCCAGCAGTGATATCCTTGCGGGACAGCTGAACACTGAAGCTTTCTTT.

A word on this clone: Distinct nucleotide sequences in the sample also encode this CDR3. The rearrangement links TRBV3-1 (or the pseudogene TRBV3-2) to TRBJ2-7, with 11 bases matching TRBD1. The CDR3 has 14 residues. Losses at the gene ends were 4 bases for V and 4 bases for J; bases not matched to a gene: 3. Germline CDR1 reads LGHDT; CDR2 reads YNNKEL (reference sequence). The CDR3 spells CASSLGQGAYEQYF. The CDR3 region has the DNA TGTGCCAGCAGCCTAGGACAGGGGGCTTACGAGCAGTACTTC.

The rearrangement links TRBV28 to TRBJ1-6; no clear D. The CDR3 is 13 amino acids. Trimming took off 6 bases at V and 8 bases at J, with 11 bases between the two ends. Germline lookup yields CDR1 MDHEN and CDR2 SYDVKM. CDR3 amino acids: CASSSRAYSPLHF. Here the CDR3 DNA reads TGTGCCAGCAGCTCCCGGGCTTATTCACCCCTCCACTTT.

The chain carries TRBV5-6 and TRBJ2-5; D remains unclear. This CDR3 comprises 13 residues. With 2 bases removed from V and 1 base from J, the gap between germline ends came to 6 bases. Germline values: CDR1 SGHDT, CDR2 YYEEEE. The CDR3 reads CASSFDSQETQYF. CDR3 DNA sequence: TGTGCCAGCAGCTTCGACTCCCAAGAGACCCAGTACTTC.

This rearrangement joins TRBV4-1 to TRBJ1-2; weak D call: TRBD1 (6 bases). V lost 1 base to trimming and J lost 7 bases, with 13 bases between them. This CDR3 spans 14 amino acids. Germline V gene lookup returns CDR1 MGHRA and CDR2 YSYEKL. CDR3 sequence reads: CASSQVILRGGYTF. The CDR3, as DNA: TGCGCCAGCAGCCAAGTCATCCTCAGGGGTGGCTACACCTTC.

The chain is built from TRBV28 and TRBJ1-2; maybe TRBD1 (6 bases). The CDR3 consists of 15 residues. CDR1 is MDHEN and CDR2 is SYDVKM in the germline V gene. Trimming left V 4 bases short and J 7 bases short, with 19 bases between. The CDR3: CASSSPLGAVVGYTF. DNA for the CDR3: TGTGCCAGCAGTTCCCCTTTGGGGGCCGTCGTTGGCTACACCTTC.

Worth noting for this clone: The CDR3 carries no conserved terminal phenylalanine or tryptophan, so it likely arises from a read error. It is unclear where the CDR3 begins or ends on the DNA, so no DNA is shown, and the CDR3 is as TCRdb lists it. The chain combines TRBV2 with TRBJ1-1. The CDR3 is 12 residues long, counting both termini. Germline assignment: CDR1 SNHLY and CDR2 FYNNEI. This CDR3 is CASSEVAPHREV.

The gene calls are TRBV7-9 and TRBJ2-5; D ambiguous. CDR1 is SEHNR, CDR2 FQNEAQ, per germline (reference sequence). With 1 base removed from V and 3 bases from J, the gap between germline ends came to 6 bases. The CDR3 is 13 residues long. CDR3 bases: TGTGCCAGCAGCTTAGTCCCCGAAGAGACCCAGTACTTC. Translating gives CASSLVPEETQYF.

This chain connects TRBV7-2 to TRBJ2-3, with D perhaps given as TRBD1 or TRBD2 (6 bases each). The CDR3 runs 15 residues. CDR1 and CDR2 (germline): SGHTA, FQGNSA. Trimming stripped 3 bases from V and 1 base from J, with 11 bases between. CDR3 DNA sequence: TGTGCCAGCAGCTTCAGACGGGGGCGCACAGATACGCAGTATTTT. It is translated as CASSFRRGRTDTQYF.

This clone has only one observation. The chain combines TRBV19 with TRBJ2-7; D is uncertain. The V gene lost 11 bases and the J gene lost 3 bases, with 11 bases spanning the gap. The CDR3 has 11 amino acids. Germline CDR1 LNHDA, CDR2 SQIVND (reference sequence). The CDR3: CAGEGYYEQYF. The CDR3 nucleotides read TGTGCCGGAGAAGGATACTACGAGCAGTACTTC. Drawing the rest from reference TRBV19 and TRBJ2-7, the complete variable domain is DGGITQSPKYLFRKEGQNVTLSCEQNLNHDAMYWYRQDPGQGLRLIYYSQIVNDFQKGDIAEGYSVSREKKESFPLTVTSAQKNPTAFYLCAGEGYYEQYFGPGTRLTVT.

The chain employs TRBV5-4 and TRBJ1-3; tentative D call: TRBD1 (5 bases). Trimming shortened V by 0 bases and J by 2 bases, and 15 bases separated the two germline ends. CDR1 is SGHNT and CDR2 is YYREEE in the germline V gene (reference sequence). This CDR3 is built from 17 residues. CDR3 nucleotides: TGTGCCAGCAGCTTGGATGTAGACAGAAGGGCTGGAAACACCATATATTTT. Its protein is CASSLDVDRRAGNTIYF.

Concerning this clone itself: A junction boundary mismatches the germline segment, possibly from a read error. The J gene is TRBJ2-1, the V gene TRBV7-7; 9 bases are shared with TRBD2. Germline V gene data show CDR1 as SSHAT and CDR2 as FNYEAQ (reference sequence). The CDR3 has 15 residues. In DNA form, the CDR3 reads TGTGCTAGCAGCTTAGGCGGCGGGAGGGGTGATGAGCAGTTCTTC. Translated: CASSLGGGRGDEQFF.

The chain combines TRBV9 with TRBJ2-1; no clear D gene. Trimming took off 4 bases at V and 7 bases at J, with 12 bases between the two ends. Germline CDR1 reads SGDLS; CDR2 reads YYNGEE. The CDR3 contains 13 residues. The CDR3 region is CASSRISSNEQFF. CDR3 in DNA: TGTGCCAGCAGCCGGATATCCTCAAATGAGCAGTTCTTC. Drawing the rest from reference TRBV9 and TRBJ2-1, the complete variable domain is DSGVTQTPKHLITATGQRVTLRCSPRSGDLSVYWYQQSLDQGLQFLIQYYNGEERAKGNILERFSAQQFPDLHSELNLSSLELGDSALYFCASSRISSNEQFFGPGTRLTVL.

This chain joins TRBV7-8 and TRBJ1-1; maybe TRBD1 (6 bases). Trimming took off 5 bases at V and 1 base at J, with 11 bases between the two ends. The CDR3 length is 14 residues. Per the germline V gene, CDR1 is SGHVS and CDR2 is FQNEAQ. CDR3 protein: CASSPQGGNTEAFF. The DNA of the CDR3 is TGTGCCAGCAGCCCGCAAGGGGGGAACACTGAAGCTTTCTTT.

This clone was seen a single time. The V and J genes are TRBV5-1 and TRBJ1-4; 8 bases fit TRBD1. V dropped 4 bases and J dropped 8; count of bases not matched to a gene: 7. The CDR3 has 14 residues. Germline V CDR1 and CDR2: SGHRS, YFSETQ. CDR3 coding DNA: TGCGCCAGCAGCCCGGACAGGGAGCGAGAAAAACTGTTTTTT. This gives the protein CASSPDREREKLFF.

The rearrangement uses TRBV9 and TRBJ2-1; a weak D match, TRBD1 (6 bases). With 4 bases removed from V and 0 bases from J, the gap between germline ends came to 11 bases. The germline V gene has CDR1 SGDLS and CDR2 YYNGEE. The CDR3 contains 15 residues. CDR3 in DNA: TGTGCCAGCAGCACCCAGGGGATCTCCTACAATGAGCAGTTCTTC. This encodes CASSTQGISYNEQFF.

The DNA for the CDR3 is TGTGCCAGCAGTACCTCCGTGTCGTACGAGCAGTACTTC. Amino acids: CASSTSVSYEQYF. The V and J genes are TRBV6-5 and TRBJ2-7; D not certain. The V end lost 5 bases, the J end lost 4 bases, and 12 bases lay between the germline ends. The CDR3 is 13 residues long. CDR1 is MNHEY, CDR2 SVGAGI, per germline.

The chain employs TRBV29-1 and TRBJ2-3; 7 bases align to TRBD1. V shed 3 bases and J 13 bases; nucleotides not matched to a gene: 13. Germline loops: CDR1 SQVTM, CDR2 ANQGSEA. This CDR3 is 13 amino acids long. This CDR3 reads CSVDLQGMEDKYF. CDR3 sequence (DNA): TGCAGCGTTGATTTACAGGGGATGGAGGATAAGTATTTT.

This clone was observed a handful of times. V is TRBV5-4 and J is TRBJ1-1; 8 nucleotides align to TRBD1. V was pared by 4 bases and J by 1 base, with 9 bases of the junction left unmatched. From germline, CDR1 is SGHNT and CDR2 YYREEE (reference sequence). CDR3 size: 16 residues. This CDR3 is CASSGMDRDKNTEAFF. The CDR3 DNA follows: TGTGCCAGCAGCGGGATGGACAGGGATAAGAACACTGAAGCTTTCTTT.